Shown below are 5 T cell receptor beta chains from a single sample sequenced in a study of cytomegalovirus exposure and HLA in healthy donors. The PCR was carried out with 60 Vbeta primers and 13 Jbeta primers. The assay was immunoSEQ multiplex PCR, and TCRdb's table has in-frame clones only and misses some. The repertoire holds roughly 71,000 clones, with 55% to 65% as singletons. Sequenced: PBMCs. The receptor set was obtained from a man younger than 45 in good health and CMV-seronegative.

The chain has TRBV7-9 and TRBJ2-1; a possible D gene is TRBD1 (5 bases). V shed 1 base and J shed 0 bases, with 7 bases lying between them. This CDR3 contains 15 residues. Per the germline V gene, CDR1 is SEHNR and CDR2 is FQNEAQ (reference sequence). The CDR3 DNA reads as TGTGCCAGCAGCTTAGGGGGCCTCTCCTACAATGAGCAGTTCTTC. It specifies CASSLGGLSYNEQFF.

This sequence joins TRBV23-1 and TRBJ2-3; the match to TRBD2 covers 11 bases. TRBV23-1 is an open reading frame, and its role is uncertain. The CDR3 spans 17 residues. The V segment lost 6 bases and the J segment 6 bases; nucleotides outside the gene matches: 14. CDR3 protein: CASRQIRLAGGRDTQYF. CDR3 nucleotides: TGCGCCAGCAGACAAATACGGCTAGCGGGGGGACGGGATACGCAGTATTTT.

Written as DNA, the CDR3 is TGCAGCGTCCGAATTGTCCCTGGGGGGTCCTACGAGCAGTACTTC. It is translated as CSVRIVPGGSYEQYF. V is TRBV29-1 and J is TRBJ2-7; tentative D call: TRBD2 (6 bases). Germline V gene lookup returns CDR1 SQVTM and CDR2 ANQGSEA. This CDR3 spans 15 amino acids. With 6 bases removed from V and 1 base from J, the gap between germline ends came to 19 bases.

This clone was seen a handful of times. In the same sample, other DNA sequences code for this CDR3. The CDR3 loop is CAWSQLRGPETQYF. The CDR3 DNA follows: TGTGCCTGGAGCCAACTCAGGGGTCCGGAGACCCAGTACTTC. The V call is TRBV30, the J call TRBJ2-5, with TRBD1 as a possible D gene (6 bases). CDR1 is GTSNPN and CDR2 is SVGIG in the germline V gene (reference sequence). V lost 3 bases, J lost 5 bases, and 16 bases lay in between. The CDR3 is 14 residues long. The full variable domain, rest sourced from reference TRBV30 and TRBJ2-5, is SQTIHQWPATLVQPVGSPLSLECTVEGTSNPNLYWYRQAAGRGLQLLFYSVGIGQISSEVPQNLSASRPQDRQFILSSKKLLLSDSGFYLCAWSQLRGPETQYFGPGTRLLVL.

This chain joins TRBV7-3 and TRBJ2-1; 16 bases map to TRBD2. Trimming removed 5 bases from V and 11 bases from J; junction bases left unmatched: 9. CDR1 SGHTA and CDR2 FQGTGA come from the germline V gene. The CDR3 sequence is 16 residues long. The CDR3 is CASSLAPGLAGGKQFF. CDR3 nucleotide sequence: TGTGCCAGCAGCCTGGCCCCGGGACTAGCGGGGGGGAAGCAGTTCTTC.